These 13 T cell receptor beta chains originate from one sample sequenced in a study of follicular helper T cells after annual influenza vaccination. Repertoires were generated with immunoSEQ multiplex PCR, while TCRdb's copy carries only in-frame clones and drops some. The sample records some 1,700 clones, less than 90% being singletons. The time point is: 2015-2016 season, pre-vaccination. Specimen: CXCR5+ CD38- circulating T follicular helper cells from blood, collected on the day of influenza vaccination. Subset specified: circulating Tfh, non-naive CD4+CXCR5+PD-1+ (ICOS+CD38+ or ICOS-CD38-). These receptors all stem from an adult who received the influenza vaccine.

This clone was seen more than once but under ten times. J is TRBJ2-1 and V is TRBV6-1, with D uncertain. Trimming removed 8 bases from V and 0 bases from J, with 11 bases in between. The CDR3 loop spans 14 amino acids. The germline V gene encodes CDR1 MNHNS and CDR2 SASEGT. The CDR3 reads CASERRSSYNEQFF. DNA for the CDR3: TGTGCCAGCGAGCGCCGGAGCTCCTACAATGAGCAGTTCTTC.

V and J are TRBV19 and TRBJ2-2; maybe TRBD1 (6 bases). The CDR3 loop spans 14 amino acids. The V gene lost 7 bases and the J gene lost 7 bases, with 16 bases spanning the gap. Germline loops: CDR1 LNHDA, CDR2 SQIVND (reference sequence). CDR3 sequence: CASTGESAFGELFF. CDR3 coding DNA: TGTGCCAGTACAGGGGAGAGTGCATTCGGGGAGCTGTTTTTT.

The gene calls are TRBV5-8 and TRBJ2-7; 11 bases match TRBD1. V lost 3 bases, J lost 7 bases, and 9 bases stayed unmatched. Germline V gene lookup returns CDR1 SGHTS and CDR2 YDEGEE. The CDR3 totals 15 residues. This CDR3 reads CASSWAGQGAGEQYF. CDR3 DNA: TGTGCCAGCAGCTGGGCCGGACAGGGGGCGGGAGAGCAGTACTTC.

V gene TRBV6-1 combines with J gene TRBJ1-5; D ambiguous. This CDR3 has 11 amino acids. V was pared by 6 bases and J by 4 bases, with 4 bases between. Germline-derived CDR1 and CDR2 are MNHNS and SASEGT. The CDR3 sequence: CASRRNQPQHF. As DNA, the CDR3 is TGTGCCAGCAGACGAAATCAGCCCCAGCATTTT.

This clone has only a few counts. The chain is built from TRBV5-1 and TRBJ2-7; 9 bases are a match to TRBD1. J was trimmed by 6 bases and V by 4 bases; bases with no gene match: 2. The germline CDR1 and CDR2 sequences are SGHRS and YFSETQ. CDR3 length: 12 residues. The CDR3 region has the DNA TGCGCCAGCAGCGCGGGACAGGGCGAGCAGTACTTC. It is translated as CASSAGQGEQYF.

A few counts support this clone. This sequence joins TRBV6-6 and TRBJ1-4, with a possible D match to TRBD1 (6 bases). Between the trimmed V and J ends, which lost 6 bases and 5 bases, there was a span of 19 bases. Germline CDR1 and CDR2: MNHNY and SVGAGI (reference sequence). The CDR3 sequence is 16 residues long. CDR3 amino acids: CASRAPTGSGNEKLFF. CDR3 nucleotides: TGTGCCAGCAGAGCCCCCACAGGGTCGGGGAATGAAAAACTGTTTTTT.

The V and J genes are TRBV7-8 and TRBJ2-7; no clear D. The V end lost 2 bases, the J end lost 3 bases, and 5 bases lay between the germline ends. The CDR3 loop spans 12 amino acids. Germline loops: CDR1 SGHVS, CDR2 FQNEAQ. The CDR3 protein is CASSLSVYEQYF. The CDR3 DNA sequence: TGTGCCAGCAGCTTATCTGTCTACGAGCAGTACTTC.

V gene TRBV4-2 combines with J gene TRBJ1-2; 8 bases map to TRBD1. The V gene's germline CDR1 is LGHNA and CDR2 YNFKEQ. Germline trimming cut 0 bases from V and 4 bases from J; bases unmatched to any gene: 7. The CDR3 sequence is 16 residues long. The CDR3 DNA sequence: TGTGCCAGCAGCCAAGAGAACAGGGGGAGTGGCTATGGCTACACCTTC. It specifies CASSQENRGSGYGYTF.

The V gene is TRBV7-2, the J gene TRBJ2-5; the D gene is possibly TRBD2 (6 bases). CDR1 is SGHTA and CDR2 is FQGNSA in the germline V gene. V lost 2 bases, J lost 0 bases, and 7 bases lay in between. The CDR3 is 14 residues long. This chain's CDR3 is CASSLWDYQETQYF. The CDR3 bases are TGTGCCAGCAGCTTATGGGACTACCAAGAGACCCAGTACTTC. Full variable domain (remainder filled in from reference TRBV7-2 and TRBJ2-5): GAGVSQSPSNKVTEKGKDVELRCDPISGHTALYWYRQSLGQGLEFLIYFQGNSAPDKSGLPSDRFSAERTGGSVSTLTIQRTQQEDSAVYLCASSLWDYQETQYFGPGTRLLVL.

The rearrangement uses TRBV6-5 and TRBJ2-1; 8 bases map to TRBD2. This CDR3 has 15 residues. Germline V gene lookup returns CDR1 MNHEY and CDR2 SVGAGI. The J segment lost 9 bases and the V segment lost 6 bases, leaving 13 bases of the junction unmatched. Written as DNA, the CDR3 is TGTGCCAGCAGCCTTACGGAGCGGGGGAGCGTTGAGCAGTTCTTC. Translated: CASSLTERGSVEQFF.

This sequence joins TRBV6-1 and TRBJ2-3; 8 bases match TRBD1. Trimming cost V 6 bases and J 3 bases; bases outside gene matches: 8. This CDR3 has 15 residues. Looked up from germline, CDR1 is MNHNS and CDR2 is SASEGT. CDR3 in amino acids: CASRAGRGLTDTQYF. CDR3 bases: TGTGCCAGCAGGGCTGGCAGGGGGCTAACAGATACGCAGTATTTT.

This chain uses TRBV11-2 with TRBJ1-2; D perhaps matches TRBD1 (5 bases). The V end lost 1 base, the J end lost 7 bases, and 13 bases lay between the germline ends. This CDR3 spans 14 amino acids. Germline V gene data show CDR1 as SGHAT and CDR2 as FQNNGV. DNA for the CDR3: TGTGCCAGCAGCTTAGTCGCAGGGAAGGGTGGCTACACCTTC. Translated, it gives CASSLVAGKGGYTF.

This CDR3 is CASSQGPSGGQETQYF. For the CDR3, the DNA is TGTGCCAGCAGCCAAGGGCCTAGCGGGGGGCAAGAGACCCAGTACTTC. The chain is built from TRBV7-8 and TRBJ2-5; 11 positions agree with TRBD2. The ends lost 5 bases at V and 2 bases at J; junction bases unmatched: 7. From germline, CDR1 is SGHVS and CDR2 FQNEAQ. The CDR3 consists of 16 residues.